The rows below give T cell receptor beta chains drawn from one sample of a study of blood T cell repertoires in COVID-19. Profiled with immunoSEQ multiplex PCR; TCRdb holds only in-frame clones, not every one. The sample gives under 80,000 clones, 70% to 80% of which show up once; 32% is in the top ten. Sequencing used peripheral blood. All receptors derive from a human donor in a cohort sampled during active COVID-19. CDR3s include the opening cysteine and the closing phenylalanine or tryptophan. A D gene is named only where the DNA matches it firmly. Only part of the rows carry a size: once, few, many, or a class if the clone is expanded.

V	D	J	size	DNA	CDR3
TRBV11-2	NA	TRBJ1-3	NA	TGTGCCAGCAGCCACTTCGGCCCGGGTAGGAACTCTGGAAACACCATATATTTT	CASSHFGPGRNSGNTIYF
TRBV11-2	NA	TRBJ2-7	NA	TGTGCCAGCAGCTTAGGCGGGATTTACGACGAGCAGTACTTC	CASSLGGIYDEQYF
TRBV27	NA	TRBJ2-2	NA	TGTGCCAGCAGTTTATCACAGTCCACCGGGGAGCTGTTTTTT	CASSLSQSTGELFF
TRBV2	NA	TRBJ2-1	NA	TGTGCCAGCAGTGAACAGTCCTACAATGAGCAGTTCTTC	CASSEQSYNEQFF
TRBV5-4	NA	TRBJ2-2	NA	TGTGCCAGCTTCCCGGGTGGGGCGCGGACCGGGGAGCTGTTTTTT	CASFPGGARTGELFF
TRBV3-1/TRBV3-2	NA	TRBJ2-5	NA	TGTGCCAGCAGCCAAGGCTCAGGGGGAGGTGAGACCCAGTACTTC	CASSQGSGGGETQYF
TRBV7-2	NA	TRBJ2-7	NA	TGTGCCAGCAGCTTAAAAGCCCCCTACGAGCAGTACTTC	CASSLKAPYEQYF
TRBV11-3	TRBD2	TRBJ2-3	NA	TGTGCCAGCAGCTCGGGCGGGAGAGGCGCAGATACGCAGTATTTT	CASSSGGRGADTQYF
TRBV11-2	NA	TRBJ1-1	NA	TGTGCCAGCAGCTTACCAGGATCCACTGAAGCTTTCTTT	CASSLPGSTEAFF
TRBV7-9	NA	TRBJ1-3	NA	TGTGCCAGCAGCCCCCTCGGCAGGGGAACCCCTGGAAACACCATATATTTT	CASSPLGRGTPGNTIYF
TRBV29-1	NA	TRBJ1-1	NA	TGCAGCGGCCTATCGCGGCTAATGAACACTGAAGCTTTCTTT	CSGLSRLMNTEAFF
TRBV11-3	NA	TRBJ2-1	NA	TGTGCCAGCAGCTTAGCACCCCTAGATTCCATCTCCTACAATGAGCAGTTCTTC	CASSLAPLDSISYNEQFF
TRBV7-2	NA	TRBJ1-1	NA	TGTGCCAGCAGCTACCAGGGTTATGGTGAAGCTTTCTTT	CASSYQGYGEAFF
TRBV28	NA	TRBJ2-5	NA	TGTGCCAGCAGCGCCCGGGGGACAGCGGCCCAAGAGACCCAGTACTTC	CASSARGTAAQETQYF
TRBV14	NA	TRBJ2-7	NA	TGTGCCAGCAGCCTTTTAAACTTCTACGAGCAGTACTTC	CASSLLNFYEQYF
TRBV28	NA	TRBJ1-1	NA	TGTGCCAGCACCCGGCAGCGGAAAGCTTTCTTT	CASTRQRKAFF
TRBV7-3	NA	TRBJ1-6	once	TGTGCCAGCAGCCTAAGGGGGGGCGATTCACCCCTCCACTTT	CASSLRGGDSPLHF